The rows below give T cell receptor beta chains drawn from one sample of a study of cytotoxic CD8 clonotypes in ibrutinib-treated CLL. TCRdb keeps only in-frame clones here, not all; method: immunoSEQ multiplex PCR. Among approximately 90,000 clones listed, roughly three quarters were seen once. This specimen was PBMCs, taken after 24 months of ibrutinib treatment. The receptors derive from a human donor with chronic lymphocytic leukemia. The conserved cysteine and the conserved F or W are not part of the CDR3 here.

v_gene: TRBV7-2
CDR3aa: ASSLALSTDTQY

v_gene: TRBV27
CDR3aa: ASRPRPGPVTGEAF

v_gene: TRBV7-9
CDR3aa: ASSLAGQGAYGYT

v_gene: TRBV30
CDR3aa: AWSVVNREQY

v_gene: TRBV5-1
CDR3aa: ATRTGDGNTEAF

v_gene: TRBV6-6
CDR3aa: ASSNSGSGNTIY

v_gene: TRBV11-3
CDR3aa: ASSFSGSTYEQY

v_gene: TRBV7-2
CDR3aa: ASSLGGGVLQETQY

v_gene: TRBV27
CDR3aa: ASGRGTINTGELF

v_gene: TRBV30
CDR3aa: AWSRSDNEKLF

v_gene: TRBV4-1
CDR3aa: ASSQEEGRTRDTQY

v_gene: TRBV6-6
CDR3aa: ASSSPRGQANEQF

v_gene: TRBV4-2
CDR3aa: ASSQETSGRADIQY

v_gene: TRBV30
CDR3aa: AWSVLQGRGEKLF

v_gene: TRBV5-1
CDR3aa: ASSLRQDLATDTQY

v_gene: TRBV21-1
CDR3aa: ASSKDLTIEFRNEQF

v_gene: TRBV2
CDR3aa: ASSDTQVSGNTIY

v_gene: TRBV6-6
CDR3aa: ASSYQGLGTDTQY

v_gene: TRBV27
CDR3aa: ASSSGALGANVLT

v_gene: TRBV2
CDR3aa: ASSDPDRGGEETQY

v_gene: TRBV7-9
CDR3aa: ASSGSGQGNSPLH

v_gene: TRBV9
CDR3aa: ASSRGQSKTEAF

v_gene: TRBV6-4
CDR3aa: ASSRGTENNEQF

v_gene: TRBV27
CDR3aa: ASSPRGTGTGQPQH

v_gene: TRBV16
CDR3aa: ASRLTGVGGYT

v_gene: TRBV4-3
CDR3aa: ASSQDSAGSGEQF

v_gene: TRBV4-2
CDR3aa: ASSQVGGTGSYEQY

v_gene: TRBV27
CDR3aa: ASTRQGTSEAF

v_gene: TRBV18
CDR3aa: ASSPNGQGASYEQY

v_gene: TRBV9
CDR3aa: ASSLRQGQDTQY

v_gene: TRBV7-9
CDR3aa: ASSLVGRLNTGELF

v_gene: TRBV6-1
CDR3aa: ASSETGNTEAF

v_gene: TRBV20-1
CDR3aa: SARDQRTQY

v_gene: TRBV18
CDR3aa: ASSPREIRTGELF

v_gene: TRBV21-1
CDR3aa: AAPTTRPSNQPQH

v_gene: TRBV29-1
CDR3aa: SVGLSTDTQY

v_gene: TRBV9
CDR3aa: ASSVVPGDRSTNEKLF

v_gene: TRBV30
CDR3aa: AWSVQGGGNTIY

v_gene: TRBV5-1
CDR3aa: ASSRKGGDTEAF

v_gene: TRBV29-1
CDR3aa: SVEDNRELNSDTQY

v_gene: TRBV28
CDR3aa: ASCQGVQPQH

v_gene: TRBV18
CDR3aa: ASSELAAGGSNEQF